This entry describes one T cell receptor beta chain. Its specificity is unknown. The data belong to a study of graft-versus-host responses after intestinal transplantation. This CDR3 region has 20 residues. The junction had 19 bases not matched to a gene; V was cut back by 8 bases and J by 0 bases. Clones were read by immunoSEQ multiplex PCR, and TCRdb kept only the in-frame ones, dropping some. Here the sample spans around 90,000 clones, about 93% being singletons. The TCR was taken from a human donor who received an intestinal transplant. The specimen comprised unstimulated CD8+ T cells sorted from spleen or lymph node cells, sampled before intestinal transplant. This chain links TRBV6-7 with TRBJ2-6, with TRBD1 matching 7 bases. TRBV6-7 falls under the ORF class, with uncertain function. The CDR3 spells CASSLGTAENRSSGANVLTF. For the CDR3, the DNA is TGTGCCAGCTCCCTCGGGACAGCTGAAAACCGAAGCTCTGGGGCCAACGTCCTGACTTTC.